This passage covers 11 T cell receptor beta chains from one sample sequenced in a study of cytomegalovirus exposure and HLA in healthy donors (dated by TCRdb to 2016 to 2017). Libraries were prepared through the immunoSEQ multiplex PCR assay. For the multiplex PCR, a mixture combining 60 forward primers for TCR Vbeta segments and 13 reverse primers for TCR Jbeta segments was used. Held by TCRdb, this immuneACCESS table contains in-frame sequences only and omits some clones. Under half of the omission traces to an unresolved V gene where checked; the cause of the rest is unknown. The data table for this sample lists about 96,000 clones. The top ten clonotypes cover 3% to 4% of the sample. Sequencing was done on a sample of PBMCs. The receptors originated from a woman in her twenties or thirties in good health and CMV-seronegative.

V gene TRBV7-9 combines with J gene TRBJ2-1; D unresolved. The germline V and J ends were trimmed by 1 base and 0 bases, with 10 bases remaining between them. This CDR3 region has 16 residues. Germline CDR1 reads SEHNR; CDR2 reads FQNEAQ (reference sequence). The DNA for the CDR3 is TGTGCCAGCAGCTTAGTAGGTGCTAGCTCCTACAATGAGCAGTTCTTC. Translating it yields CASSLVGASSYNEQFF.

The chain combines TRBV5-1 with TRBJ1-3; 7 bases fit TRBD1. Germline-derived CDR1 and CDR2 are SGHRS and YFSETQ. CDR3 length equals 16 residues. Trimming removed 4 bases from V and 0 bases from J; junction bases left unmatched: 7. In DNA, the CDR3 is TGCGCCAGCAGCCCAGGGACAGCTAACTCTGGAAACACCATATATTTT. Protein: CASSPGTANSGNTIYF.

The gene calls are TRBV6-1 and TRBJ1-1, with a tentative D call TRBD1 (5 bases). CDR3 length equals 12 residues. Trimming stripped 8 bases from V and 1 base from J, with 8 bases between. The germline V gene has CDR1 MNHNS and CDR2 SASEGT. The CDR3 is CASLQGNTEAFF. DNA for the CDR3: TGTGCCAGCCTTCAGGGGAACACTGAAGCTTTCTTT.

J is TRBJ2-3 and V is TRBV27; 11 nucleotides match TRBD2. The trim removed 2 bases at V and 6 bases at J, leaving 10 bases unmatched. CDR3 size: 17 residues. Germline V gene lookup returns CDR1 MNHEY and CDR2 SMNVEV (reference sequence). CDR3 loop: CASSLRGLAVSPDTQYF. In DNA form, the CDR3 reads TGTGCCAGCAGTTTAAGGGGACTAGCGGTATCACCCGATACGCAGTATTTT.

The rearrangement joins TRBV2 to TRBJ2-5, with 15 bases that match TRBD2. The germline CDR1 and CDR2 sequences are SNHLY and FYNNEI. The V and J ends lost 9 bases and 4 bases, in that order; junction bases with no gene match: 3. This CDR3 has 14 amino acids. CDR3 DNA sequence: TGTGCCAGACCGGGACTAGCGGGAGGAGAGACCCAGTACTTC. It yields the protein CARPGLAGGETQYF.

The chain joins TRBV30 to TRBJ2-5; tentative D call: TRBD1 (6 bases). The J call may not be correct, given that the DNA end is closer to TRBJ2-7. Germline V lookup: CDR1 GTSNPN, CDR2 SVGIG (reference sequence). This CDR3 contains 13 residues. CDR3 amino acids: CASYRDRSYEQYF. For the CDR3, the DNA is TGTGCCTCCTACAGGGATAGGTCCTACGAGCAGTACTTC.

This chain links TRBV7-6 with TRBJ2-5; 11 bases agree with TRBD2. The CDR3 loop spans 17 amino acids. Germline-derived CDR1 and CDR2 are SGHVS and FNYEAQ. Unmatched junction bases numbered 11, after V lost 3 bases and J lost 5 bases. The CDR3 loop reads CASSFNIAGGASETQYF. In DNA, the CDR3 is TGTGCCAGCAGCTTCAATATAGCGGGGGGGGCCTCGGAGACCCAGTACTTC.

The V call is TRBV9, the J call TRBJ2-1; 8 bases match TRBD2. CDR3 length: 16 residues. V gave up 5 bases and J gave up 5 bases; unmatched junction bases: 12. The V gene's germline CDR1 is SGDLS and CDR2 YYNGEE. CDR3 region: CASSLSGGGINNEQFF. CDR3 in DNA: TGTGCCAGCAGTCTATCCGGCGGGGGGATAAACAATGAGCAGTTCTTC.

The chain couples TRBV7-2 to TRBJ1-2; D unclear. The CDR3 contains 15 residues. CDR1 SGHTA and CDR2 FQGNSA come from the germline V gene. V was trimmed by 1 base and J by 4 bases, leaving 13 bases between them. CDR3 protein: CASSLGWRGIYGYTF. The CDR3 region has the DNA TGTGCCAGCAGCTTAGGATGGAGAGGGATCTATGGCTACACCTTC.

The chain carries TRBV5-1 and TRBJ1-1; D might be TRBD1 (6 bases). The CDR3 has 14 amino acids. Trimming took 0 bases from V and 5 from J, leaving 11 bases between them. CDR1 is SGHRS and CDR2 is YFSETQ in the germline V gene. CDR3 protein: CASSLAGQGTEAFF. CDR3 DNA sequence: TGCGCCAGCAGCTTGGCCGGGCAGGGGACTGAAGCTTTCTTT. The whole variable domain, remainder taken from reference TRBV5-1 and TRBJ1-1, is KAGVTQTPRYLIKTRGQQVTLSCSPISGHRSVSWYQQTPGQGLQFLFEYFSETQRNKGNFPGRFSGRQFSNSRSEMNVSTLELGDSALYLCASSLAGQGTEAFFGQGTRLTVV.

V and J are TRBV27 and TRBJ1-1; D is ambiguous. V was clipped by 4 bases and J by 7 bases, with 10 bases between them. CDR3 length: 12 amino acids. Germline V CDR1 and CDR2: MNHEY, SMNVEV (reference sequence). The CDR3 nucleotides read TGTGCCAGCAGTTCAGAGGGTAATGAAGCTTTCTTT. Protein product: CASSSEGNEAFF.